The sequence of this TCR beta chain was determined in a study of identical twins. V was trimmed by 3 bases and J by 5 bases, leaving 13 bases between them. This CDR3 is built from 14 residues. Study-level findings and limits: Monozygotic twin pairs showed more out-of-frame TCR alpha sharing than models estimated. Insertions were reduced in abundant cord blood beta clonotypes but not in memory repertoires.

Healthy Caucasians were all of the donors. Unique molecular identifiers were in the cDNA, with template-switch universal primer binding. TCRdb passed the 5' RACE reads through MiXCR, listing each CDR3 protein once. The sample has around 1.7 million distinct CDR3 sequences; about 32% are singletons. This clonotype was detected a few times. As yet, its antigen is unknown. This TCR derives from a newborn girl in good health. The chain uses TRBV12-3 or TRBV12-4 and TRBJ2-5; possibly TRBD1 for D (5 bases). The specimen was cord blood. The CDR3 DNA reads TGTGCCAGCAGTTTTTCTGGGGCAGTCGAGACCCAGTACTTC. Amino acid sequence: CASSFSGAVETQYF.